Listed below are T cell receptor beta chains from one sample, sequenced in a study of T cell repertoires in aging, cancer and after chemotherapy. TCRdb reprocessed the multiplex PCR reads via MiXCR and lists one record per CDR3 protein. In the table there are fewer than 15,000 distinct CDR3 sequences, less than 30% of which are singletons. The material sequenced was blood. Receptors were obtained from a human donor in good health. The CDR3 runs from the conserved cysteine through the conserved F or W. D genes are given only for firm matches. Size is stated for part of the rows, as once, few or many counts, or as a class when the clone is expanded.

j_call v_call clone_size d_call cdr3_nt cdr3_aa
TRBJ1-2 TRBV5-4 NA TRBD1 TGTGCCAGCAGCAGGGACAGGACAAATAACTATGGCTACACCTTC CASSRDRTNNYGYTF
TRBJ1-2 TRBV13 NA NA TGTGCCAGCAGCTTAGGAGGGCCTTACTATGGCTACACCTTC CASSLGGPYYGYTF
TRBJ1-1 TRBV20-1 many TRBD1 TGCAGTGCTAGTCGTCAGGGGGACACTGAAGCTTTCTTT CSASRQGDTEAFF
TRBJ2-3 TRBV6-1 NA NA TGTGCCAGCAGTGAAGCCGGGGGTACAGATACGCAGTATTTT CASSEAGGTDTQYF
TRBJ1-1 TRBV11-2 few TRBD1 TGTGCCAGCAGGCGGACAGGGGCTTTCCCTCTCCCTTCAAACCCTAACACTGAAGCTTTCTTT CASRRTGAFPLPSNPNTEAFF
TRBJ1-5 TRBV12-3/TRBV12-4 NA NA TGTGCCAGCAGTGCTGACCGAGCTAATCAGCCCCAGCATTTT CASSADRANQPQHF
TRBJ1-2 TRBV20-1 few NA TGCAGTGCTAGAGAAGGTTCCCCAGGTGGCTACACCTTC CSAREGSPGGYTF
TRBJ1-5 TRBV13 NA NA TGTGCCAGCAGCTTAGCAGGGGCTTACGATCAGCCCCAGCATTTT CASSLAGAYDQPQHF
TRBJ1-2 TRBV28 NA TRBD1 TGTGCCAGCAGTTTTCCTTTCGGGACAGGCGGAGGCTACACCTTC CASSFPFGTGGGYTF
TRBJ1-1 TRBV19 few TRBD1 TGTGCCAAAATTGCCCTCGGACAGGTGAACACTGAAGCTTTCTTT CAKIALGQVNTEAFF
TRBJ1-3 TRBV6-5 medium-sized NA TGTGCCAGCAGTGCCAGCGGAGGGGGAAGCACCATATATTTT CASSASGGGSTIYF
TRBJ1-4 TRBV10-3 NA NA TGTGCCATCAGTGAAGGGACAAAGCTGGGCGAAAAACTGTTTTTT CAISEGTKLGEKLFF
TRBJ2-7 TRBV28 NA TRBD2 TGTGCCAGCAGCCTCTTTTCGGGGGGGGCATACGAGCAGTACTTC CASSLFSGGAYEQYF
TRBJ1-2 TRBV12-3/TRBV12-4 NA NA TGTGCCAGCAGTTTGAAGAGCGGAATAACACATGGCTACACCTTC CASSLKSGITHGYTF
TRBJ1-2 TRBV12-3/TRBV12-4 NA NA TGTGCTAGTGGTTTGGTACCATCGATTAACTATGGCTACACCTTC CASGLVPSINYGYTF
TRBJ2-2 TRBV30 NA NA TGTGCCTGGAATTCAGGGCCCACCGGGGAGCTGTTTTTT CAWNSGPTGELFF
TRBJ1-5 TRBV7-2 NA NA TGTGCCAGCAGCTTAGGAGATAATCTTCAGCATTTT CASSLGDNLQHF
TRBJ1-1 TRBV10-3 few NA TGTGCCATCAGGGGACCGGCCGAGGTGACTGAAGCTTTCTTT CAIRGPAEVTEAFF
TRBJ1-1 TRBV5-4 NA NA TGCGCCAGCAGCTCCTCAGGGAGAGGTTTGGTCACTGAAGCTTTCTTT CASSSSGRGLVTEAFF
TRBJ2-5 TRBV12-3/TRBV12-4 NA TRBD1 TGTGCTAGTGGTCAAATACAGGGGCCCGAAGAGACCCAGTACTTC CASGQIQGPEETQYF
TRBJ2-5 TRBV20-1 NA TRBD2 TGCAGTGCTACTATAGCGGGGGTCCCGATAATCCCTCAAGAGACCCAGTACTTC CSATIAGVPIIPQETQYF
TRBJ2-2 TRBV5-4 NA TRBD2 TGTGCCAGCAGCTCGAGGACTAGCACTAAGAACACCGGGGAGCTGTTTTTT CASSSRTSTKNTGELFF
TRBJ2-5 TRBV6-2/TRBV6-3 NA TRBD2 TGTGCCAGCAGTTACGGCAGCGGGGGGCCTGAACGGGCCCAGTACTTC CASSYGSGGPERAQYF
TRBJ1-1 TRBV10-3 NA TRBD1 TGTGCCATCCGGACAGGAGGTGTAATCACTGAAGCTTTCTTT CAIRTGGVITEAFF
TRBJ2-5 TRBV18 NA NA TGTGCCAGCTCACCGTCGGGGCACCAAGAGACCCAGTACTTC CASSPSGHQETQYF
TRBJ1-4 TRBV7-9 many NA TGTGCCAGCAGCCCTGACAGGACAACTAATGAAAAACTGTTTTTT CASSPDRTTNEKLFF
TRBJ1-4 TRBV7-9 few NA TGTGCCAGCAGCTCGCGTCTTCGGGAAGGTAGTGAAAAACTGTTTTTT CASSSRLREGSEKLFF
TRBJ2-1 TRBV6-6 NA TRBD1 TGTGCCAGCAGACTCAACAGGGGGAAGTACAATGAGCAGTTCTTC CASRLNRGKYNEQFF
TRBJ1-2 TRBV6-5 few TRBD1 TGTGCCAGCAGGGGGACAGGGGCTAACTATGGCTACACCTTC CASRGTGANYGYTF
TRBJ2-7 TRBV28 NA TRBD2 TGTGCCAGCAGTTTACGGCGGGGGGGCAATGAGCAGTACTTC CASSLRRGGNEQYF
TRBJ2-3 TRBV6-5 medium-sized NA TGTGCCAGCAGTTACTCGGAGAGTTCCACAGATACGCAGTATTTT CASSYSESSTDTQYF